The 10 T cell receptor beta chains below were found in one sample sequenced in a study of cytomegalovirus exposure and HLA in healthy donors. The PCR made use of 60 Vbeta and 13 Jbeta primers. TCRdb's table, derived via immunoSEQ multiplex PCR, lists solely in-frame clones and lacks some. The sample carries 100,000 to 150,000 clones, approximately 80% recorded once. Sequenced sample: PBMCs. The receptors derive from a man in his thirties or forties in good health and CMV-seronegative.

The chain is built from TRBV7-9 and TRBJ1-1; no firm D call. CDR1 is SEHNR and CDR2 is FQNEAQ in the germline V gene (reference sequence). The ends were cut back, 2 bases at V and 1 base at J, with 8 bases in the middle. The length of the CDR3 is 14 residues. CDR3 sequence (DNA): TGTGCCAGCAGCTTATTTAGTCAGAACACTGAAGCTTTCTTT. Encoded protein: CASSLFSQNTEAFF.

The rearrangement uses TRBV2 and TRBJ1-1; 7 nucleotides agree with TRBD1. Germline-derived CDR1 and CDR2 are SNHLY and FYNNEI. Trimming cost V 6 bases and J 5 bases; bases outside gene matches: 6. CDR3 length equals 13 residues. The CDR3 spells CASRGRGYTEAFF. Written as DNA, the CDR3 is TGTGCCAGCAGGGGCAGGGGGTATACTGAAGCTTTCTTT. Together with reference TRBV2 and TRBJ1-1, the CDR3 gives the full variable domain: EPEVTQTPSHQVTQMGQEVILRCVPISNHLYFYWYRQILGQKVEFLVSFYNNEISEKSEIFDDQFSVERPDGSNFTLKIRSTKLEDSAMYFCASRGRGYTEAFFGQGTRLTVV.

The CDR3 reads CAWSSPRLAGGPRSYEQYF. The CDR3 DNA sequence: TGTGCCTGGAGTTCCCCTCGACTAGCGGGGGGGCCCCGTTCCTACGAGCAGTACTTC. The rearrangement links TRBV30 to TRBJ2-5, with 14 bases aligning to TRBD2. The DNA end favors TRBJ2-7, so the J call may be wrong. The CDR3 loop spans 19 amino acids. Germline V CDR1 and CDR2: GTSNPN, SVGIG (reference sequence).

The rearrangement uses TRBV28 and TRBJ2-7, with D possibly matching TRBD2 (6 bases). The germline V gene encodes CDR1 MDHEN and CDR2 SYDVKM. V was trimmed by 6 bases and J by 7 bases, leaving 19 bases between them. The CDR3 sequence is 14 residues long. CDR3 residues: CASRPPGGSREQYF. The DNA of the CDR3 is TGTGCCAGCAGACCCCCTGGGGGGAGCAGGGAGCAGTACTTC.

The chain is built from TRBV5-1 and TRBJ1-5; TRBD1 is a possible D gene (6 bases). Germline CDR1 reads SGHRS; CDR2 reads YFSETQ. Trimming shortened V by 0 bases and J by 2 bases, and 9 bases separated the two germline ends. This CDR3 spans 15 amino acids. CDR3 DNA sequence: TGCGCCAGCAGCTTGGGGGCAGGGGGCAATCAGCCCCAGCATTTT. Protein sequence: CASSLGAGGNQPQHF.

This chain joins TRBV10-3 and TRBJ2-1, with TRBD2 as a possible D gene (5 bases). V lost 7 bases and J 2 bases, leaving 9 bases between the germline ends. In germline, CDR1 is ENHRY, CDR2 SYGVKD. The CDR3 runs to 13 residues. The CDR3 spells CAITGSTYNEQFF. CDR3 bases: TGTGCCATCACTGGGAGTACCTACAATGAGCAGTTCTTC.

This clone appeared a single time. The chain carries TRBV5-1 and TRBJ1-1; D perhaps matches TRBD1 (6 bases). The V gene lost 1 base and the J gene lost 10 bases, with 11 bases spanning the gap. This CDR3 region has 12 residues. CDR1 is SGHRS, CDR2 YFSETQ, per germline. CDR3 sequence: CASSLTGQVAFF. CDR3 coding DNA: TGCGCCAGCAGCTTGACAGGGCAAGTAGCTTTCTTT. Using reference TRBV5-1 and TRBJ1-1 for the parts outside the CDR3, the full variable domain is KAGVTQTPRYLIKTRGQQVTLSCSPISGHRSVSWYQQTPGQGLQFLFEYFSETQRNKGNFPGRFSGRQFSNSRSEMNVSTLELGDSALYLCASSLTGQVAFFGQGTRLTVV.

The CDR3 nucleotides are TGCAGCGTTGTAGGGGGCGTGCATGAAGCTTTCTTT. Its protein product is CSVVGGVHEAFF. The chain employs TRBV29-1 and TRBJ1-1; the match to TRBD1 covers 7 bases. There are 12 residues in the CDR3. With 4 bases clipped from V and 7 bases from J, the junction kept 6 bases outside the gene matches. The germline V gene encodes CDR1 SQVTM and CDR2 ANQGSEA.

J is TRBJ1-5 and V is TRBV7-2; TRBD1 might be the D (5 bases). Germline CDR1 reads SGHTA; CDR2 reads FQGNSA. The CDR3 totals 15 residues. The V end was cut by 1 base, the J end by 6 bases, with 13 bases between. In nucleotides, the CDR3 is TGTGCCAGCAGCTTAGGGGCAGGGTACGCTCAGCCCCAGCATTTT. Translated: CASSLGAGYAQPQHF.

In this sample, this clone turned up a few times. The V call is TRBV6-1, the J call TRBJ2-7; 9 bases match TRBD1. The junction had 14 bases not matched to a gene; V was cut back by 8 bases and J by 6 bases. This CDR3 has 15 amino acids. The germline V gene has CDR1 MNHNS and CDR2 SASEGT. In nucleotides, the CDR3 is TGTGCCAGCGTATCTGGGGGGACAGGGTCCAGCGAGCAGTACTTC. Protein sequence: CASVSGGTGSSEQYF.